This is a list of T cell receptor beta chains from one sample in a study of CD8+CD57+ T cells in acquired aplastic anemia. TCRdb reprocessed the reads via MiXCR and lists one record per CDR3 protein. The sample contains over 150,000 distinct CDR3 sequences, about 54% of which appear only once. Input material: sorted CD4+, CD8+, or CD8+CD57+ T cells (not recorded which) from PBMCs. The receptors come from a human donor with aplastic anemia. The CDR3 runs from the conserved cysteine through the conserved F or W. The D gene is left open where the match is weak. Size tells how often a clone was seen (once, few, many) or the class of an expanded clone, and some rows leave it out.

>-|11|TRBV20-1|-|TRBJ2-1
CSEQGYNEQFF
TGCAGTGAACAGGGTTACAATGAGCAGTTCTTC
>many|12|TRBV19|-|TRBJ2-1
CASSQGPNEQFF
TGTGCCAGTAGTCAGGGGCCCAATGAGCAGTTCTTC
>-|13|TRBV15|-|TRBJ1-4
CATSRGGVEKLFF
TGTGCCACCAGCAGAGGGGGGGTGGAAAAACTGTTTTTT
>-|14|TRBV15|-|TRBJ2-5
CATSRDQGLKTQYF
TGTGCCACCAGCAGAGATCAGGGTCTAAAGACCCAGTACTTC
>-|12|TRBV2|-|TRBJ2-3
CASSEVLHTQYF
TGTGCCAGCAGTGAAGTTCTGCATACGCAGTATTTT
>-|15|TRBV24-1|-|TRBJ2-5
CATSDLIQGGETQYF
TGTGCCACCAGTGATTTGATACAGGGTGGGGAGACCCAGTACTTC
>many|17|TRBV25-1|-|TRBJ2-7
CASSELAPGQASYEQYF
TGTGCCAGCAGTGAACTCGCCCCGGGACAAGCATCCTACGAGCAGTACTTC
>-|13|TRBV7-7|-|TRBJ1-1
CASSLDYRTEAFF
TGTGCTAGCAGCTTAGATTACCGCACTGAAGCTTTCTTT
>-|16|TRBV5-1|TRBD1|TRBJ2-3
CASSLVGQGIVDTQYF
TGCGCCAGCAGCTTGGTAGGACAGGGGATTGTAGATACGCAGTATTTT
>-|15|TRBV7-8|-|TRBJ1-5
CASSLWGDSNQPQHF
TGTGCCAGCAGCTTATGGGGAGATAGCAATCAGCCCCAGCATTTT